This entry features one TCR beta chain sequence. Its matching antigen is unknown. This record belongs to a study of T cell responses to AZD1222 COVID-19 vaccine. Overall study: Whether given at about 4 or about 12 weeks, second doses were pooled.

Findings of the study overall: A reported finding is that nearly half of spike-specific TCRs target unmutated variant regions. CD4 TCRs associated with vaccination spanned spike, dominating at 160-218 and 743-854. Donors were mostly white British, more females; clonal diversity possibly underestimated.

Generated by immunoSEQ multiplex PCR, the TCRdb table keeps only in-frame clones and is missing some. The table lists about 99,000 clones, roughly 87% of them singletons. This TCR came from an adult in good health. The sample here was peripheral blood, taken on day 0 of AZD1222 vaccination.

CDR3 nucleotides: TGTGCCAGCAGTGGACCAGTAACCTACGAGCAGTACTTC. It encodes CASSGPVTYEQYF. The V call is TRBV2, the J call TRBJ2-7, with D unclear. Germline V gene lookup returns CDR1 SNHLY and CDR2 FYNNEI. V lost 4 bases, J lost 2 bases, and 9 bases lay in between. The CDR3 is 13 amino acids.